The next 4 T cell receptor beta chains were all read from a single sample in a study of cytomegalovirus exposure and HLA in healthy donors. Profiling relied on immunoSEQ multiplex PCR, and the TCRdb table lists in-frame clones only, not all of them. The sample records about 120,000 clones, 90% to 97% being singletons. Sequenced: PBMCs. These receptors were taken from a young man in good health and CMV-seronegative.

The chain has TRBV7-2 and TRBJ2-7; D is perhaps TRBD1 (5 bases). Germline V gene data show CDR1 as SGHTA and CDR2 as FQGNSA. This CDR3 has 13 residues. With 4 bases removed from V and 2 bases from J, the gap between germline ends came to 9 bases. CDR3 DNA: TGTGCCAGCAGCTATGACAGTCCCTACGAGCAGTACTTC. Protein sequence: CASSYDSPYEQYF.

The CDR3 DNA is TGTGCCAGCAGCCGCGGGACTAGTACCGGCACAGATACGCAGTATTTT. Amino acid sequence: CASSRGTSTGTDTQYF. The chain combines TRBV7-3 with TRBJ2-3; 8 bases align to TRBD2. The CDR3 runs to 16 residues. Trimming took 5 bases from V and 1 from J; bases not matched to a gene: 8. CDR1 SGHTA and CDR2 FQGTGA come from the germline V gene.

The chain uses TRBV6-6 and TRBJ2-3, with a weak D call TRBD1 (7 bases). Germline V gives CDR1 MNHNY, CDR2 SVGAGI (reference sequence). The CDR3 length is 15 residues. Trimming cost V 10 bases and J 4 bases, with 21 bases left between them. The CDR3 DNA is TGTGCCACCTCCACCCGACAGGGACTCCCAGATACGCAGTATTTT. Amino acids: CATSTRQGLPDTQYF.

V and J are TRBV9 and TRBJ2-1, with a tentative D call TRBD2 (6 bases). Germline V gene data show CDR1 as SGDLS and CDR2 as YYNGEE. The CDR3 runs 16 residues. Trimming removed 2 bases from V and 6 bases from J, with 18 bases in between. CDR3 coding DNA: TGTGCCAGCAGCGTTGCCGGAAAGGTGGGGGGCAATGAGCAGTTCTTC. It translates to CASSVAGKVGGNEQFF. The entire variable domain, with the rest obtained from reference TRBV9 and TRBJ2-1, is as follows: DSGVTQTPKHLITATGQRVTLRCSPRSGDLSVYWYQQSLDQGLQFLIQYYNGEERAKGNILERFSAQQFPDLHSELNLSSLELGDSALYFCASSVAGKVGGNEQFFGPGTRLTVL.